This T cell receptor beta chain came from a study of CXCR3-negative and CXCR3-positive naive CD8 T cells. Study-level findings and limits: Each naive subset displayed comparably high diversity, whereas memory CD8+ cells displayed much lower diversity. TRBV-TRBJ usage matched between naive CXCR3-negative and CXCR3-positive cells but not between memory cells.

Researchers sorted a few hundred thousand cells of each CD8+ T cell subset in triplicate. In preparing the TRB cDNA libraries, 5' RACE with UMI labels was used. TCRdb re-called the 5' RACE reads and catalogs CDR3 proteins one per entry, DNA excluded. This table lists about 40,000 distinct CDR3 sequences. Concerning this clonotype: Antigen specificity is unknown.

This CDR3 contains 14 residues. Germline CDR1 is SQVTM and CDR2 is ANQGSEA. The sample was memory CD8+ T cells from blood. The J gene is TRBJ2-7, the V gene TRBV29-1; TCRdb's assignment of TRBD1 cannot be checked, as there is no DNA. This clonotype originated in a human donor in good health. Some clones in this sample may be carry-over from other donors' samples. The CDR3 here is CSVEGSKGDYEQYF.